A single sample gave rise to the 17 T cell receptor beta chains below, sequenced in a study of T cell repertoires in cytomegalovirus infection. These receptors have no known antigen. TCRdb re-called the reads through MiXCR, storing one row per CDR3 protein. The data show around 570,000 distinct CDR3 sequences, with over 35% seen just once and 48% held by the top ten. Sequences were derived from cultured PBMCs, sampled from culture after CMV antigen stimulation. The source is a human donor in good health (CMV status not recorded). Some clones in this sample may be carry-over from other donors' samples.

The CDR3 loop reads CATSRESLRLGQPQHF. For the CDR3, the DNA is TGTGCCACCAGCAGAGAATCGCTACGTTTGGGTCAGCCCCAGCATTTT. The V and J genes are TRBV15 and TRBJ1-5; D unresolved. V was shortened by 0 bases and J by 6 bases, with 15 bases between the two germline ends. Germline CDR1 is LNHNV and CDR2 is YYDKDF (reference sequence). This CDR3 region has 16 residues.

This clonotype was detected only a few times. The V call is TRBV7-9, the J call TRBJ2-7; possible D gene TRBD2, 5 bases. The CDR3 loop spans 14 amino acids. Germline values: CDR1 SEHNR, CDR2 FQNEAQ (reference sequence). V was clipped by 4 bases and J by 2 bases, with 12 bases between them. The CDR3 bases are TGTGCCAGCAGCTCCTTAGCGTCAACCTACGAGCAGTACTTC. This encodes CASSSLASTYEQYF.

The chain is built from TRBV11-2 and TRBJ2-7; D gene unclear. Germline loops: CDR1 SGHAT, CDR2 FQNNGV. V lost 5 bases and J lost 2, with 25 bases in between. The CDR3 covers 18 residues. CDR3 sequence (DNA): TGTGCCAGCAGCCTAGGCCGCTCGTTGGACGAGGAGCCCTACGAGCAGTACTTC. This sequence encodes CASSLGRSLDEEPYEQYF.

The chain couples TRBV12-3 or TRBV12-4 to TRBJ1-1, with 7 bases matching TRBD1. J gave up 3 bases and V 5 bases, and 3 bases lay outside the gene matches. The CDR3 totals 13 residues. CDR3 protein: CASSPTGDTEAFF. The CDR3 DNA sequence: TGTGCCAGCAGTCCCACAGGGGACACTGAAGCTTTCTTT.

The chain combines TRBV4-3 with TRBJ2-3; D could derive from TRBD1 or TRBD2 (5 bases each). The germline V gene encodes CDR1 LGHNA and CDR2 YSLEER. Deletions cut 5 bases from V and 0 bases from J, with 12 bases between. This CDR3 region has 15 residues. CDR3 loop: CASSWGRTSTDTQYF. The DNA of the CDR3 is TGCGCCAGCAGCTGGGGCCGGACTAGCACAGATACGCAGTATTTT.

This rearrangement joins TRBV4-3 to TRBJ1-2, with a weak D call TRBD1 (5 bases). The CDR3 length is 17 residues. Germline CDR1 and CDR2: LGHNA and YSLEER. Trimming removed 1 base from V and 5 bases from J, with 20 bases in between. The CDR3 DNA reads as TGCGCCAGCAGCCAAGGCCCGGTAGCAGGGTTGGGATATGGCTACACCTTC. Protein sequence: CASSQGPVAGLGYGYTF.

The rearrangement uses TRBV6-2 or TRBV6-3 and TRBJ2-1; D might be TRBD1 (7 bases). V was clipped by 4 bases and J by 1 base, with 14 bases between them. The germline V gene has CDR1 MNHEY and CDR2 SVGEGT. This CDR3 comprises 16 residues. This CDR3 reads CASSSVRGASYNEQFF. CDR3 coding DNA: TGTGCCAGCAGTTCCGTCAGGGGGGCTTCCTACAATGAGCAGTTCTTC.

V is TRBV12-3 or TRBV12-4 and J is TRBJ2-5, with D tentatively TRBD1 or TRBD2 (5 bases each). V was trimmed by 4 bases and J by 5 bases, leaving 14 bases between them. The CDR3 covers 14 residues. DNA for the CDR3: TGTGCCAGCAGTTCGCCGGGACCGCCGGAGACCCAGTACTTC. This sequence encodes CASSSPGPPETQYF.

The chain couples TRBV27 to TRBJ1-2, with 10 bases identical to TRBD1. Looked up from germline, CDR1 is MNHEY and CDR2 is SMNVEV (reference sequence). The CDR3 length is 15 residues. After removal of 6 bases from V and 3 bases from J, the junction contained 7 bases not matched to a gene. CDR3 loop: CASSPGQGFDYGYTF. CDR3 bases: TGTGCCAGCAGCCCGGGACAGGGGTTTGACTATGGCTACACCTTC.

Only a few counts were recorded for this clonotype. CDR3 residues: CASSSTGTRETQYF. In DNA, the CDR3 is TGTGCCAGCAGCTCAACCGGGACTAGAGAGACCCAGTACTTC. The chain uses TRBV7-2 and TRBJ2-5; 8 positions match TRBD2. Germline V CDR1 and CDR2: SGHTA, FQGNSA. The CDR3 has 14 amino acids. Trimming cost V 4 bases and J 4 bases; bases outside gene matches: 5.

This clonotype was detected only a few times. V is TRBV2 and J is TRBJ1-2, with D unresolved. V gave up 6 bases and J gave up 3 bases, with 8 bases separating them. CDR3 length equals 12 residues. CDR1 SNHLY and CDR2 FYNNEI come from the germline V gene. CDR3 coding DNA: TGTGCCAGCAGGGAATCGGACTATGGCTACACCTTC. It yields the protein CASRESDYGYTF.

The rearrangement uses TRBV4-1 and TRBJ2-1; 13 nucleotides match TRBD2. The CDR3 consists of 15 residues. Germline V lookup: CDR1 MGHRA, CDR2 YSYEKL. V dropped 3 bases and J dropped 9; count of bases not matched to a gene: 5. CDR3 residues: CASSQWTSGSPEQFF. In DNA, the CDR3 is TGCGCCAGCAGCCAGTGGACTAGCGGGAGCCCTGAGCAGTTCTTC.

The table lists this clonotype with a count of one. V gene TRBV20-1 combines with J gene TRBJ1-1; D not resolved. V was trimmed by 0 bases and J by 4 bases, leaving 12 bases between them. Per the germline V gene, CDR1 is DFQATT and CDR2 is SNEGSKA (reference sequence). The length of the CDR3 is 14 residues. Written as DNA, the CDR3 is TGCAGTGCTAGAGAAGTGGCCGAGGTCACTGAAGCTTTCTTT. Protein sequence: CSAREVAEVTEAFF.

About this clonotype: Given the absence of the conserved phenylalanine or tryptophan at the CDR3 end, a read error is likely. The rearrangement uses TRBV6-2 or TRBV6-3 and TRBJ2-1; TRBD2 matches 10 bases. V was clipped by 0 bases and J by 6 bases; unmatched bases: 14. The germline V gene encodes CDR1 MNHEY and CDR2 SVGEGT. This CDR3 comprises 19 residues. The CDR3 spells CASSYSITGGLAVINEQFV. The CDR3 bases are TGTGCCAGCAGTTACTCGATAACGGGAGGACTAGCGGTTATCAATGAGCAGTTCGTC.

This clonotype was counted only a few times. The chain combines TRBV28 with TRBJ1-5, with 8 bases identical to TRBD1. Per the germline V gene, CDR1 is MDHEN and CDR2 is SYDVKM. The ends lost 2 bases at V and 3 bases at J; junction bases unmatched: 6. The CDR3 covers 16 residues. The DNA for the CDR3 is TGTGCCAGCAGTTTACCCGCAGGGGGCTCCAATCAGCCCCAGCATTTT. Its protein is CASSLPAGGSNQPQHF. Drawing the rest from reference TRBV28 and TRBJ1-5, the complete variable domain is DVKVTQSSRYLVKRTGEKVFLECVQDMDHENMFWYRQDPGLGLRLIYFSYDVKMKEKGDIPEGYSVSREKKERFSLILESASTNQTSMYLCASSLPAGGSNQPQHFGDGTRLSIL.

The chain joins TRBV12-5 to TRBJ2-5, with D perhaps TRBD2 (6 bases). Trimming left V 4 bases short and J 5 bases short, with 11 bases between. Germline values: CDR1 LGHNT, CDR2 FRNRAP. The CDR3 has 13 residues. CDR3 DNA: TGTGCTAGTGGTTCGGAGGCGGGGGAGACCCAGTACTTC. It codes for CASGSEAGETQYF.

This clonotype was counted many times. J is TRBJ2-3 and V is TRBV12-5, with 12 bases identical to TRBD2. The CDR3 length is 20 residues. V lost 0 bases and J lost 6; bases outside the gene matches: 16. Per germline, CDR1 LGHNT and CDR2 FRNRAP. CDR3 in amino acids: CASGLVRLAGVPTSRDTQYF. CDR3 DNA: TGTGCTAGTGGTTTGGTTCGACTAGCGGGAGTCCCCACCTCCAGGGATACGCAGTATTTT. The full variable domain, with the rest looked up from reference TRBV12-5 and TRBJ2-3, is DARVTQTPRHKVTEMGQEVTMRCQPILGHNTVFWYRQTMMQGLELLAYFRNRAPLDDSGMPKDRFSAEMPDATLATLKIQPSEPRDSAVYFCASGLVRLAGVPTSRDTQYFGPGTRLTVL.